What follows are 19 T cell receptor beta chains derived from one specimen sequenced in a study of OX40 agonist ivuxolimab in advanced cancers. Libraries were prepared by immunoSEQ multiplex PCR; TCRdb keeps only in-frame clonotypes and omits some of them. The repertoire holds around 70,000 clones, roughly 84% seen once, with around 0.78% in the top ten. Here the sequenced sample was CD4+ or CD8+ T cells sorted from blood, taken in a trial of the OX40 agonist ivuxolimab. Receptors were obtained from an adult with an advanced solid tumor such as melanoma, head and neck, liver or kidney cancer.

The gene calls are TRBV27 and TRBJ1-5, with TRBD1 as a possible D gene (6 bases). Trimming took off 8 bases at V and 2 bases at J, with 16 bases between the two ends. CDR3 size: 15 residues. CDR1 is MNHEY, CDR2 SMNVEV, per germline (reference sequence). Here the CDR3 reads CASRPGTRGNQPQHF. DNA of the CDR3: TGTGCCAGCCGTCCTGGGACAAGAGGCAATCAGCCCCAGCATTTT.

The chain uses TRBV5-1 and TRBJ2-1; 7 nucleotides agree with TRBD1. The V and J ends lost 4 bases and 4 bases, in that order; junction bases with no gene match: 8. Germline assignment: CDR1 SGHRS and CDR2 YFSETQ. The CDR3 length is 15 residues. The CDR3 bases are TGCGCCAGCAGCCCGGGACAGTTTACTTACAATGAGCAGTTCTTC. It specifies CASSPGQFTYNEQFF.

This rearrangement joins TRBV5-1 to TRBJ2-7; TRBD1 matches at 7 bases. Germline V gene data show CDR1 as SGHRS and CDR2 as YFSETQ. The CDR3 covers 13 residues. J lost 5 bases, V lost 4 bases, and 6 bases had no gene match. The CDR3 spells CASSPRQGHEQYF. CDR3 DNA: TGCGCCAGCAGCCCCCGACAGGGTCACGAGCAGTACTTC. The variable domain in full, with the rest retrieved from reference TRBV5-1 and TRBJ2-7, is KAGVTQTPRYLIKTRGQQVTLSCSPISGHRSVSWYQQTPGQGLQFLFEYFSETQRNKGNFPGRFSGRQFSNSRSEMNVSTLELGDSALYLCASSPRQGHEQYFGPGTRLTVT.

The chain has TRBV27 and TRBJ2-3; D is possibly TRBD1 (6 bases). This CDR3 region has 13 residues. The V end lost 6 bases, the J end lost 4 bases, and 11 bases lay between the germline ends. Germline V gives CDR1 MNHEY, CDR2 SMNVEV (reference sequence). This chain's CDR3 is CASRGSGADTQYF. The CDR3 DNA sequence: TGTGCCAGCAGGGGGTCAGGGGCAGATACGCAGTATTTT.

CDR3 protein: CASSQDGGIGNQPQHF. The CDR3 DNA sequence: TGCGCCAGCAGCCAAGACGGGGGAATCGGCAATCAGCCCCAGCATTTT. The chain carries TRBV4-1 and TRBJ1-5, with D perhaps matching TRBD1 (5 bases). The CDR3 contains 16 residues. V shed 0 bases and J shed 2 bases, with 11 bases lying between them. Germline V gives CDR1 MGHRA, CDR2 YSYEKL.

V and J are TRBV2 and TRBJ2-7; TRBD2 matches at 10 bases. This CDR3 has 13 amino acids. Trimming took 9 bases from V and 5 from J; bases not matched to a gene: 7. Germline lookup yields CDR1 SNHLY and CDR2 FYNNEI. The CDR3 here is CARGPSGSHEQYF. The CDR3 nucleotides are TGTGCCAGGGGACCTAGCGGGAGCCACGAGCAGTACTTC.

A remark on this clone: This same CDR3 is encoded by further DNA sequences in the sample. The V call is TRBV11-1, the J call TRBJ2-7; D remains unclear. V was cut by 5 bases and J by 9 bases, with 14 bases left in between. Per germline, CDR1 SGHAT and CDR2 FQDESV (reference sequence). CDR3 length: 12 residues. CDR3 region: CASSLGQTAQYF. The CDR3 bases are TGTGCCAGCAGCCTAGGGCAGACCGCGCAGTACTTC.

A single count supports this clone. The chain uses TRBV28 and TRBJ2-2, with a tentative D call TRBD2 (5 bases). The CDR3 length is 13 residues. Trimming shortened V by 5 bases and J by 4 bases, and 8 bases separated the two germline ends. Germline V gene data show CDR1 as MDHEN and CDR2 as SYDVKM. The CDR3 reads CASSPRGTGELFF. The CDR3 DNA reads as TGTGCCAGCAGTCCCCGGGGCACCGGGGAGCTGTTTTTT.

J is TRBJ1-2 and V is TRBV11-2; D is unclear. CDR1 is SGHAT and CDR2 is FQNNGV in the germline V gene. The V gene lost 0 bases and the J gene lost 1 base, with 12 bases spanning the gap. There are 16 residues in the CDR3. As DNA, the CDR3 is TGTGCCAGCAGCTTAGATAGGACCCTCGTTAACTATGGCTACACCTTC. Encoded protein: CASSLDRTLVNYGYTF.

This clone was counted a single time. The chain has TRBV5-4 and TRBJ1-1; no reliable D call. Trimming took 4 bases from V and 4 from J, leaving 17 bases between them. The CDR3 sequence is 15 residues long. CDR1 is SGHNT and CDR2 is YYREEE in the germline V gene (reference sequence). The CDR3 is CASSPNDRERTEAFF. For the CDR3, the DNA is TGTGCCAGCAGCCCCAACGATAGGGAGCGCACTGAAGCTTTCTTT.

This chain links TRBV27 with TRBJ2-7; TRBD2 might be the D (6 bases). Trimming removed 6 bases at V and 0 bases at J, with 12 bases between. The germline V gene encodes CDR1 MNHEY and CDR2 SMNVEV (reference sequence). There are 14 residues in the CDR3. The CDR3 loop is CASSGGRSSYEQYF. Written as DNA, the CDR3 is TGTGCCAGCAGCGGGGGACGGAGCTCCTACGAGCAGTACTTC.

The chain combines TRBV9 with TRBJ1-2, with D tentatively TRBD1 (5 bases). The V end was cut by 4 bases, the J end by 7 bases, with 20 bases between. Germline CDR1 is SGDLS and CDR2 is YYNGEE. The CDR3 contains 15 residues. In nucleotides, the CDR3 is TGTGCCAGCAGCTTCACGATGGCCACTGGGACTGGCTACACCTTC. As protein: CASSFTMATGTGYTF.

This sequence joins TRBV2 and TRBJ1-1; the D is unclear. CDR1 and CDR2 (germline): SNHLY, FYNNEI. This CDR3 is built from 14 residues. V was pared by 6 bases and J by 2 bases, with 13 bases between. The CDR3 DNA reads TGTGCCAGCAGCTCTCACGGTGGAAACACTGAAGCTTTCTTT. It codes for CASSSHGGNTEAFF. The full variable domain, in which reference TRBV2 and TRBJ1-1 provide the parts outside the CDR3, is EPEVTQTPSHQVTQMGQEVILRCVPISNHLYFYWYRQILGQKVEFLVSFYNNEISEKSEIFDDQFSVERPDGSNFTLKIRSTKLEDSAMYFCASSSHGGNTEAFFGQGTRLTVV.

The genes are TRBV4-2 and TRBJ1-1; 11 positions agree with TRBD1. V shed 1 base and J 11 bases; nucleotides not matched to a gene: 6. The CDR3 has 14 amino acids. Germline loops: CDR1 LGHNA, CDR2 YNFKEQ. The CDR3 bases are TGTGCCAGCAGCCAAGGGCGGACAGGGGGCCCCGCTTTCTTT. Translating gives CASSQGRTGGPAFF.

CDR3 in amino acids: CASSLERGFNEQFF. CDR3 in DNA: TGTGCCAGCAGTTTGGAGAGGGGGTTCAATGAGCAGTTCTTC. The chain employs TRBV6-5 and TRBJ2-1; D might be TRBD1 (6 bases). The CDR3 extends over 14 amino acids. Germline loops: CDR1 MNHEY, CDR2 SVGAGI. V lost 4 bases and J 6 bases, leaving 13 bases between the germline ends.

The chain recombines TRBV15 with TRBJ2-6, with D possibly matching TRBD1 (6 bases). The CDR3 has 16 residues. Trimming pared 3 bases from V and 1 base from J, leaving 10 bases between. Germline CDR1 is LNHNV and CDR2 is YYDKDF (reference sequence). The CDR3 sequence is CATSSIQGSGANVLTF. The CDR3 DNA is TGTGCCACCAGCAGTATACAGGGTTCTGGGGCCAACGTCCTGACTTTC.

The chain recombines TRBV29-1 with TRBJ2-2; D possibly corresponds to TRBD1 (6 bases). Germline assignment: CDR1 SQVTM and CDR2 ANQGSEA. V was shortened by 6 bases and J by 4 bases, with 15 bases between the two germline ends. The CDR3 spans 14 residues. CDR3 residues: CSVGLGHSTGELFF. CDR3 nucleotide sequence: TGCAGCGTCGGATTGGGACACTCCACCGGGGAGCTGTTTTTT.

The chain recombines TRBV6-1 with TRBJ1-3; D possibly corresponds to TRBD1 (6 bases). V lost 5 bases, J lost 5 bases, and 16 bases lay in between. The CDR3 runs 15 residues. The germline V gene has CDR1 MNHNS and CDR2 SASEGT. The DNA for the CDR3 is TGTGCCAGCAGTATCTCTGCCAGGGGAAGAAACACCATATATTTT. This sequence encodes CASSISARGRNTIYF.

This chain links TRBV5-4 with TRBJ1-6; TRBD1 matches 7 bases. CDR1 is SGHNT, CDR2 YYREEE, per germline (reference sequence). The CDR3 is 16 amino acids. V shed 3 bases and J 7 bases; nucleotides not matched to a gene: 10. DNA for the CDR3: TGTGCCAGCAGCTCCGAAAGGACAGGACAGAATTCACCCCTCCACTTT. This gives the protein CASSSERTGQNSPLHF.